These T cell receptor beta chains were read from a single sample in a study of blood T cell repertoires in COVID-19. The repertoire was sequenced with immunoSEQ multiplex PCR; TCRdb's copy has only in-frame clones and lacks some. The table includes more than 95,000 clones, around 89% detected once. The sequenced material came from peripheral blood. These receptor sequences come from a man aged 45-60 years with acute or convalescent COVID-19. Both conserved end residues are part of each CDR3. Each record gives: CDR3 protein, CDR3 DNA, J gene, D gene, clone size, V gene. The D gene is left open where the match is weak. Size tells how often a clone was seen (once, few, many) or the class of an expanded clone, and some rows leave it out.

CDR3: CASKNLETSHHEQYF
DNA: TGCGCCAGCAAGAATCTCGAGACTAGTCACCACGAGCAGTACTTC
J: TRBJ2-7
D: .
size: .
V: TRBV10-2

CDR3: CAGTREGNEQYF
DNA: TGTGCTGGTACCAGGGAGGGCAACGAGCAGTACTTC
J: TRBJ2-7
D: TRBD2
size: .
V: TRBV30

CDR3: CASSEVRNTGELFF
DNA: TGTGCCAGTAGCGAAGTCAGGAACACCGGGGAGCTGTTTTTT
J: TRBJ2-2
D: .
size: .
V: TRBV19

CDR3: CASSYAGPPSNQPQHF
DNA: TGTGCCAGCAGTTACGCGGGACCCCCGAGCAATCAGCCCCAGCATTTT
J: TRBJ1-5
D: .
size: .
V: TRBV6-5

CDR3: CASSAIAGGGGELFF
DNA: TGTGCCAGCAGCGCGATAGCGGGAGGGGGCGGGGAGCTGTTTTTT
J: TRBJ2-2
D: TRBD2
size: .
V: TRBV9

CDR3: CASSKVRRGFNEAFF
DNA: TGTGCCAGCAGCAAAGTACGCAGGGGCTTTAATGAAGCTTTCTTT
J: TRBJ1-1
D: .
size: .
V: TRBV21-1

CDR3: CASSQDRGQGDEQFF
DNA: TGCGCCAGCAGCCAAGATAGGGGACAGGGCGATGAGCAGTTCTTC
J: TRBJ2-1
D: TRBD1
size: few
V: TRBV4-3

CDR3: CASSRGSVTEAFF
DNA: TGTGCCAGCAGTCGAGGGTCGGTCACTGAAGCTTTCTTT
J: TRBJ1-1
D: .
size: .
V: TRBV5-6

CDR3: CASSQPPGDTQYF
DNA: TGTGCCAGCAGCCAACCACCCGGAGATACGCAGTATTTT
J: TRBJ2-3
D: .
size: .
V: TRBV3-1/TRBV3-2

CDR3: CAISEQGDSNTGELFF
DNA: TGTGCCATCAGTGAGCAAGGGGACTCGAACACCGGGGAGCTGTTTTTT
J: TRBJ2-2
D: .
size: once
V: TRBV10-3

CDR3: CASSPARGKSSPLHF
DNA: TGTGCCAGCAGCCCCGCCAGGGGGAAGAGTTCACCCCTCCACTTT
J: TRBJ1-6
D: TRBD1
size: .
V: TRBV7-9

CDR3: CASSPRQYTEAFF
DNA: TGTGCCAGCAGCCCCCGACAGTACACTGAAGCTTTCTTT
J: TRBJ1-1
D: .
size: .
V: TRBV3-1/TRBV3-2

CDR3: CSVERATGGYGYTF
DNA: TGCAGCGTTGAAAGAGCCACCGGGGGCTATGGCTACACCTTC
J: TRBJ1-2
D: .
size: .
V: TRBV29-1

CDR3: CASSYPGLAGATDTQYF
DNA: TGTGCCAGCAGTTACCCTGGACTAGCGGGAGCCACAGATACGCAGTATTTT
J: TRBJ2-3
D: TRBD2
size: .
V: TRBV6-2/TRBV6-3

CDR3: CASSIQGSGELFF
DNA: TGTGCCAGCAGCATACAGGGTTCCGGGGAGCTGTTTTTT
J: TRBJ2-2
D: .
size: .
V: TRBV7-9

CDR3: CASSDQRLAGSYGYTF
DNA: TGCGCCAGCAGCGACCAACGGCTTGCGGGAAGCTATGGCTACACCTTC
J: TRBJ1-2
D: .
size: .
V: TRBV5-1

CDR3: CASSSGGAGLGANVLTF
DNA: TGTGCCAGCTCATCAGGGGGCGCCGGGCTCGGGGCCAACGTCCTGACTTTC
J: TRBJ2-6
D: TRBD1
size: once
V: TRBV18

CDR3: CASSLVAASTDTQYF
DNA: TGCGCCAGCAGCTTGGTAGCGGCTAGCACAGATACGCAGTATTTT
J: TRBJ2-3
D: .
size: .
V: TRBV5-1

CDR3: CASSLVTGTNYGYTF
DNA: TGTGCCAGCAGCTTGGTAACGGGAACCAACTATGGCTACACCTTC
J: TRBJ1-2
D: .
size: .
V: TRBV5-4

CDR3: CATSRTSGRASNEQFF
DNA: TGTGCCACCAGCCGGACTAGCGGGAGGGCCAGCAATGAGCAGTTCTTC
J: TRBJ2-1
D: TRBD2
size: .
V: TRBV24-1

CDR3: CASSPRLGDSPLHF
DNA: TGTGCCAGCAGCCCCCGACTTGGAGATTCACCCCTCCACTTT
J: TRBJ1-6
D: .
size: few
V: TRBV9

CDR3: CASSEFDSDLNYGYTF
DNA: TGTGCCAGCAGTGAATTTGACAGTGATCTTAACTATGGCTACACCTTC
J: TRBJ1-2
D: .
size: .
V: TRBV2

CDR3: CASSDGLATGELFF
DNA: TGTGCCAGCAGTGACGGACTAGCCACCGGGGAGCTGTTTTTT
J: TRBJ2-2
D: TRBD2
size: many
V: TRBV6-4

CDR3: CASSPRAGVTGELFF
DNA: TGTGCCAGCAGCCCCCGCGCGGGAGTGACCGGGGAGCTGTTTTTT
J: TRBJ2-2
D: TRBD2
size: .
V: TRBV9

CDR3: CASSLDGSGQDRPKETQYF
DNA: TGTGCCAGCAGCTTAGATGGTAGCGGTCAGGACAGGCCCAAAGAGACCCAGTACTTC
J: TRBJ2-5
D: .
size: .
V: TRBV11-2

CDR3: CASSLPGQKNQPQHF
DNA: TGTGCCAGCAGCTTGCCCGGACAGAAAAATCAGCCCCAGCATTTT
J: TRBJ1-5
D: .
size: .
V: TRBV5-6

CDR3: CASSVDPASGNHEQYF
DNA: TGTGCCAGCAGCGTAGATCCCGCTAGCGGGAACCACGAGCAGTACTTC
J: TRBJ2-7
D: TRBD2
size: .
V: TRBV9

CDR3: CSVQFSYNEQFF
DNA: TGCAGCGTTCAGTTTTCCTACAATGAGCAGTTCTTC
J: TRBJ2-1
D: .
size: .
V: TRBV29-1

CDR3: CASSQKGAGGELFF
DNA: TGTGCCAGCAGCCAGAAAGGGGCCGGCGGGGAGCTGTTTTTT
J: TRBJ2-2
D: .
size: .
V: TRBV3-1/TRBV3-2

CDR3: CASSQGAEQYF
DNA: TGTGCCAGCTCCCAGGGGGCCGAGCAGTACTTC
J: TRBJ2-7
D: TRBD1
size: .
V: TRBV9

CDR3: CASSAGIRVNEQFF
DNA: TGTGCCAGTAGTGCGGGGATCCGAGTCAATGAGCAGTTCTTC
J: TRBJ2-1
D: .
size: .
V: TRBV19

CDR3: CASSPRTGVGELFF
DNA: TGTGCCAGCAGCCCCAGGACAGGTGTCGGGGAGCTGTTTTTT
J: TRBJ2-2
D: TRBD1
size: .
V: TRBV5-6

CDR3: CASSDTTVPLSYEQYF
DNA: TGCGCCAGCAGCGACACGACAGTTCCCCTCTCCTACGAGCAGTACTTC
J: TRBJ2-7
D: .
size: .
V: TRBV5-1

CDR3: CATSDFSGGGETQYF
DNA: TGTGCCACCAGTGATTTCTCGGGGGGAGGAGAGACCCAGTACTTC
J: TRBJ2-5
D: TRBD2
size: .
V: TRBV24-1

CDR3: CASSTTLASSSYNEQFF
DNA: TGTGCCAGCAGCACAACACTAGCGAGCAGCTCCTACAATGAGCAGTTCTTC
J: TRBJ2-1
D: TRBD2
size: .
V: TRBV7-2